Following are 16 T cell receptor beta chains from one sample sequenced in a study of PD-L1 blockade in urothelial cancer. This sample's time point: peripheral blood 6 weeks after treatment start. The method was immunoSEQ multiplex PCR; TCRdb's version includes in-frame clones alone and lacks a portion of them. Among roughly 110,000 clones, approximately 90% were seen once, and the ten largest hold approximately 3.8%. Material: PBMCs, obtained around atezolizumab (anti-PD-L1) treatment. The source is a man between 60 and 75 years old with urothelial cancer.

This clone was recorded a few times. This CDR3 reads CASSLDRYRSSYEQYF. The CDR3 nucleotides are TGTGCCAGCAGCTTAGATCGATACAGGAGCTCCTACGAGCAGTACTTC. This sequence joins TRBV11-1 and TRBJ2-7, with a weak D call TRBD1 (5 bases). Germline CDR1 SGHAT, CDR2 FQDESV (reference sequence). Trimming pared 1 base from V and 0 bases from J, leaving 13 bases between. The CDR3 extends over 16 amino acids.

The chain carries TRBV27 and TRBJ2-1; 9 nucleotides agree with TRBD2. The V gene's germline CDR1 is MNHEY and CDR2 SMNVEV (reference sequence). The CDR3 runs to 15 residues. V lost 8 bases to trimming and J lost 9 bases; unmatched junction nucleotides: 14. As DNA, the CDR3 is TGTGCCAGCTCGTTTGGCGCGGGGGGGCTGGGTGAGCAGTTCTTC. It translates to CASSFGAGGLGEQFF.

CDR3 sequence (DNA): TGTGCCAGCAGCTTAGCAGGGGGTAAGGAGACCCAGTACTTC. Translating gives CASSLAGGKETQYF. This chain joins TRBV11-2 and TRBJ2-5; TRBD1 aligns across 7 bases. In germline, CDR1 is SGHAT, CDR2 FQNNGV. Losses at the gene ends were 1 base for V and 5 bases for J; bases not matched to a gene: 4. The length of the CDR3 is 14 residues.

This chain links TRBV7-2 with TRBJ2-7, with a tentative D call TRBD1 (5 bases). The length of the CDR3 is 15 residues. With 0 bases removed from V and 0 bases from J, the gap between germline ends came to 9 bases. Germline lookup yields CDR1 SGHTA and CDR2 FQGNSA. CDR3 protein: CASSLAQGASYEQYF. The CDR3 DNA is TGTGCCAGCAGCTTAGCGCAAGGGGCCTCCTACGAGCAGTACTTC.

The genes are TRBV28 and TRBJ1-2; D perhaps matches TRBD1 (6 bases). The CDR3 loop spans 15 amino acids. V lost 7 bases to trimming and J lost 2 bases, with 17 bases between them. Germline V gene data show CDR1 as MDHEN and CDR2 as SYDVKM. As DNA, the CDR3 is TGTGCCAGCAAAGGGAGTGGGGGGGCCAACTATGGCTACACCTTC. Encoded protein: CASKGSGGANYGYTF.

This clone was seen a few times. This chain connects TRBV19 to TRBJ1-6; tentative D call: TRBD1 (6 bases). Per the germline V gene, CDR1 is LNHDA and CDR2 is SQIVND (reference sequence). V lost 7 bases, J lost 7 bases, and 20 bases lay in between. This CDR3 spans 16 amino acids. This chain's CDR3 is CASKAGQGLENSPLHF. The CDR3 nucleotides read TGTGCCAGTAAAGCGGGACAAGGGTTGGAGAATTCACCCCTCCACTTT.

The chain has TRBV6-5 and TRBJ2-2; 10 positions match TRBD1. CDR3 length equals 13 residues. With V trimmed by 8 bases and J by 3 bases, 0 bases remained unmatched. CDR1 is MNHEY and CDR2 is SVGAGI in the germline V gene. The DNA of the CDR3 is TGTGCCAGCGGGACAGGGGACACCGGGGAGCTGTTTTTT. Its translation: CASGTGDTGELFF.

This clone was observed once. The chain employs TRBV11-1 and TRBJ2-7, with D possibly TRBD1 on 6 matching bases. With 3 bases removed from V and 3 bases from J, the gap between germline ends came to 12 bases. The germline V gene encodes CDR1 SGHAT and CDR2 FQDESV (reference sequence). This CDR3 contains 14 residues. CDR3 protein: CASSFGQLDYEQYF. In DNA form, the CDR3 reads TGTGCCAGCAGCTTTGGACAGCTTGACTACGAGCAGTACTTC. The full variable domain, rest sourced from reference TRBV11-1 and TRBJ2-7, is EAEVAQSPRYKITEKSQAVAFWCDPISGHATLYWYRQILGQGPELLVQFQDESVVDDSQLPKDRFSAERLKGVDSTLKIQPAELGDSAMYLCASSFGQLDYEQYFGPGTRLTVT.

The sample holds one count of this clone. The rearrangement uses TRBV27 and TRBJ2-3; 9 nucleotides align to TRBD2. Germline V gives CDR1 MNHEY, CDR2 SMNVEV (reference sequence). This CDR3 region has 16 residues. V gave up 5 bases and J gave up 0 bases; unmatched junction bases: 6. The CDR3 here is CASSRLAEYSTDTQYF. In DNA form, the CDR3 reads TGTGCCAGCAGTCGACTAGCGGAATATAGCACAGATACGCAGTATTTT.

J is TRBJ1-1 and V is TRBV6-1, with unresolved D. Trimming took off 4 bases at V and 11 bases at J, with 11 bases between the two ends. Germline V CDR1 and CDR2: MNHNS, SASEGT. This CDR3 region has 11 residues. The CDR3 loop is CASSAEVLAFF. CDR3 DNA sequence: TGTGCCAGCAGTGCAGAGGTCTTGGCTTTCTTT.

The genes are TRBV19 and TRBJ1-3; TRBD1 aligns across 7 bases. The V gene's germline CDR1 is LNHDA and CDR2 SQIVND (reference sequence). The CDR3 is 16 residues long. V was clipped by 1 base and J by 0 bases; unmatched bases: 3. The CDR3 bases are TGTGCCAGTAGTATAGCGGGACAGACCTCTGGAAACACCATATATTTT. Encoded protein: CASSIAGQTSGNTIYF.

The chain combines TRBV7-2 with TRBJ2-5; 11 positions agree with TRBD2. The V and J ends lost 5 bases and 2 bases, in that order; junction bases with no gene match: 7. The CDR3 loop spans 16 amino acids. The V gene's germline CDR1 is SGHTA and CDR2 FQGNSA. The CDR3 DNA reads TGTGCCAGCAGCCTAGGACTAGCGGGCTCACAAGAGACCCAGTACTTC. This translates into CASSLGLAGSQETQYF. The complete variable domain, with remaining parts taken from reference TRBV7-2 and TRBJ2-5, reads GAGVSQSPSNKVTEKGKDVELRCDPISGHTALYWYRQSLGQGLEFLIYFQGNSAPDKSGLPSDRFSAERTGGSVSTLTIQRTQQEDSAVYLCASSLGLAGSQETQYFGPGTRLLVL.

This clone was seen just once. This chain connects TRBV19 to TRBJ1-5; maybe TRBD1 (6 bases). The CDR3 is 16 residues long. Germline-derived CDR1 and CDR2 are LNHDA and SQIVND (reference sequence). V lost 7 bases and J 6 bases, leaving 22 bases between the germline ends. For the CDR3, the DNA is TGTGCCAGTACCGTTGGCCCTACCCGAGGGGGTCAGCCCCAGCATTTT. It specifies CASTVGPTRGGQPQHF.

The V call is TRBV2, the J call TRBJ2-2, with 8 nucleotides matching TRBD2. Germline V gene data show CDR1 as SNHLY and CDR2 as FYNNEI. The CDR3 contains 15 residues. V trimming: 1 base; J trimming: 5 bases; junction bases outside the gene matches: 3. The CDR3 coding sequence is TGTGCCAGCAGTGAAGAGCGGGGGTGGACCGGGGAGCTGTTTTTT. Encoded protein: CASSEERGWTGELFF.

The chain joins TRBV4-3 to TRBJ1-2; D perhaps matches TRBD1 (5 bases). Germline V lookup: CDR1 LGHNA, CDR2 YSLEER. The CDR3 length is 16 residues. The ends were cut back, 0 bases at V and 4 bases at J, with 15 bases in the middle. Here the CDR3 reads CASSQDPPPGGYGYTF. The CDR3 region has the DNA TGCGCCAGCAGCCAAGATCCGCCCCCGGGGGGCTATGGCTACACCTTC.

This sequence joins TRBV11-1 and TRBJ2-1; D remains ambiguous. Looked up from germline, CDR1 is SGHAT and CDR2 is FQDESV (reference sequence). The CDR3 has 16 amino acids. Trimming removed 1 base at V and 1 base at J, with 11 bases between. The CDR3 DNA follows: TGTGCCAGCAGCTTAGATGATTTTCTATCCTACAATGAGCAGTTCTTC. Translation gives CASSLDDFLSYNEQFF.